This TCR beta chain was recovered during a study of blood T cell repertoires in COVID-19. About the study: From the United States, Italy and Spain came samples of acute and convalescent COVID-19. In each case, the material was cDNA or gDNA derived from T cells, B-cell-depleted T cells, or PBMCs.

Original data processing: Counts of nucleated cells, estimated from reference gene primer amplification, were obtained. Method: immunoSEQ multiplex PCR; TCRdb's copy keeps in-frame clones and lacks some. D and trimming were read from the DNA, whereas the V and J calls and clone size are those reported in that table. The table includes a few hundred thousand clones, roughly 84% detected once. CDR1 and CDR2 from the germline V gene are SGHVS and FNYEAQ. The CDR3 covers 15 residues. V lost 2 bases to trimming and J lost 1 base, with 11 bases between them. The J gene is TRBJ1-1, the V gene TRBV7-6; D uncertain. This TCR was recovered from a woman aged 18-35 years with acute or convalescent COVID-19. The material sequenced was peripheral blood. The CDR3 nucleotides read TGTGCCAGCAGCTTACGCGGTCAGCCGAACACTGAAGCTTTCTTT. As protein: CASSLRGQPNTEAFF. Full variable domain (outside the CDR3, taken from reference TRBV7-6 and TRBJ1-1): GAGVSQSPRYKVTKRGQDVALRCDPISGHVSLYWYRQALGQGPEFLTYFNYEAQQDKSGLPNDRFSAERPEGSISTLTIQRTEQRDSAMYRCASSLRGQPNTEAFFGQGTRLTVV.